These 22 T cell receptor beta chains originate from one sample sequenced in a study of control samples from healthy donors and cancer patients. Data came from immunoSEQ multiplex PCR; TCRdb stores just in-frame clones and leaves some out. The repertoire consists of about 140,000 clones, with around 92% occurring once and the leading ten covering 3% to 3.5%. Sequencing used blood. The receptor set was obtained from a man between 25 and 39 years old in good health.

This clone was seen just once. CDR3 residues: CASSLLGSHQPQHF. The CDR3 region has the DNA TGTGCCAGCAGTTTATTGGGCAGTCATCAGCCCCAGCATTTT. V usage is TRBV28 and J usage is TRBJ1-5; D unclear. V dropped 1 base and J dropped 5 bases, with 9 bases sitting between them. The CDR3 is made up of 14 amino acids. Germline V gene sequence: CDR1 MDHEN, CDR2 SYDVKM.

This clone is a singleton in its sample. The CDR3 is CATSRNSGGLQYF. For the CDR3, the DNA is TGTGCCACCAGTCGAAATAGCGGGGGACTGCAGTACTTC. The chain combines TRBV15 with TRBJ2-4; 9 bases are shared with TRBD2. After removal of 6 bases from V and 13 bases from J, the junction contained 10 bases not matched to a gene. Germline lookup yields CDR1 LNHNV and CDR2 YYDKDF (reference sequence). The CDR3 runs 13 residues.

The genes are TRBV5-6 and TRBJ2-7; 9 bases align to TRBD1. The CDR3 is made up of 17 amino acids. Losses at the gene ends were 2 bases for V and 3 bases for J; bases not matched to a gene: 12. The germline V gene encodes CDR1 SGHDT and CDR2 YYEEEE. CDR3 nucleotide sequence: TGTGCCAGCAGCTTCAACTATCCGGGACAGGGAATCTACGAGCAGTACTTC. It is translated as CASSFNYPGQGIYEQYF.

The chain uses TRBV11-2 and TRBJ2-1; D perhaps matches TRBD2 (7 bases). Germline CDR1 SGHAT, CDR2 FQNNGV. The CDR3 runs 16 residues. Trimming took off 5 bases at V and 6 bases at J, with 20 bases between the two ends. The CDR3 nucleotides are TGTGCCAGCAGCCAAAGACTAGCAGGGGCCTTCAATGAGCAGTTCTTC. It specifies CASSQRLAGAFNEQFF.

The chain employs TRBV6-5 and TRBJ2-2; 7 nucleotides match TRBD1. CDR3 length: 15 amino acids. The ends lost 7 bases at V and 0 bases at J; junction bases unmatched: 5. Germline-derived CDR1 and CDR2 are MNHEY and SVGAGI. The CDR3, as DNA: TGTGCCAGCATCCGGGACAGCTCGAACACCGGGGAGCTGTTTTTT. It specifies CASIRDSSNTGELFF.

V usage is TRBV11-1 and J usage is TRBJ1-2; 9 nucleotides agree with TRBD1. The CDR3 loop spans 15 amino acids. CDR1 is SGHAT, CDR2 FQDESV, per germline (reference sequence). V shed 1 base, J shed 8 bases, and the junction held 8 bases outside the gene matches. The CDR3 coding sequence is TGTGCCAGCAGCTTAGGAACAGGGGGCCCAAAAGGCTACACCTTC. This gives the protein CASSLGTGGPKGYTF. Combining the CDR3 with reference TRBV11-1 and TRBJ1-2 gives the whole variable domain EAEVAQSPRYKITEKSQAVAFWCDPISGHATLYWYRQILGQGPELLVQFQDESVVDDSQLPKDRFSAERLKGVDSTLKIQPAELGDSAMYLCASSLGTGGPKGYTFGSGTRLTVV.

This chain uses TRBV12-3 or TRBV12-4 with TRBJ2-3, with D unclear. Trimming cost V 3 bases and J 5 bases, with 6 bases left between them. The length of the CDR3 is 12 residues. CDR3 coding DNA: TGTGCCAGCAGTTTCTCGAGAGATACGCAGTATTTT. Its protein is CASSFSRDTQYF.

The V call is TRBV6-4, the J call TRBJ2-1; 12 bases are a match to TRBD1. The CDR3 runs to 17 residues. Germline V gives CDR1 MRHNA, CDR2 SNTAGT. V gave up 2 bases and J gave up 2 bases; unmatched junction bases: 4. DNA of the CDR3: TGTGCCAGCAGTGACGGGGGACAGGGGGCCCCCTACAATGAGCAGTTCTTC. Encoded protein: CASSDGGQGAPYNEQFF.

V is TRBV5-4 and J is TRBJ2-1; TRBD1 is a possible D gene (6 bases). Germline CDR1 reads SGHNT; CDR2 reads YYREEE (reference sequence). The germline V and J ends were trimmed by 4 bases and 0 bases, with 17 bases remaining between them. The CDR3 is 17 amino acids. The CDR3 protein is CASSVNPGRGSYNEQFF. The CDR3 nucleotides are TGTGCCAGCAGCGTCAACCCCGGCAGGGGCTCCTACAATGAGCAGTTCTTC. The variable domain in full, completed from reference TRBV5-4 and TRBJ2-1, reads ETGVTQSPTHLIKTRGQQVTLRCSSQSGHNTVSWYQQALGQGPQFIFQYYREEENGRGNFPPRFSGLQFPNYSSELNVNALELDDSALYLCASSVNPGRGSYNEQFFGPGTRLTVL.

The chain uses TRBV5-1 and TRBJ1-6; D might be TRBD1 (5 bases). The germline V gene encodes CDR1 SGHRS and CDR2 YFSETQ. The CDR3 has 15 amino acids. Trimming took off 2 bases at V and 8 bases at J, with 14 bases between the two ends. CDR3 region: CASSFQGSSDSPLHF. CDR3 sequence (DNA): TGCGCCAGCAGCTTTCAGGGATCGAGCGATTCACCCCTCCACTTT.

The chain joins TRBV7-9 to TRBJ2-1; no clear D gene. The CDR3 contains 13 residues. The V end lost 8 bases, the J end lost 0 bases, and 8 bases lay between the germline ends. Germline V gene sequence: CDR1 SEHNR, CDR2 FQNEAQ (reference sequence). CDR3 region: CASGPSSYNEQFF. CDR3 bases: TGTGCCAGCGGTCCTAGCTCCTACAATGAGCAGTTCTTC.

The V and J genes are TRBV6-4 and TRBJ2-3; tentative D call: TRBD2 (5 bases). Between the trimmed V and J ends, which lost 1 base and 6 bases, there was a span of 8 bases. The CDR3 loop spans 13 amino acids. In germline, CDR1 is MRHNA, CDR2 SNTAGT. For the CDR3, the DNA is TGTGCCAGCAGTGACTTTTCGGGGGATACGCAGTATTTT. Amino acid sequence: CASSDFSGDTQYF.

The chain has TRBV2 and TRBJ2-2; tentatively, D is TRBD1 (5 bases). From germline, CDR1 is SNHLY and CDR2 FYNNEI. Trimming took off 3 bases at V and 6 bases at J, with 8 bases between the two ends. The CDR3 sequence is 13 residues long. The CDR3 coding sequence is TGTGCCAGCAGTGACCAAGGGGCCGGGGAGCTGTTTTTT. This encodes CASSDQGAGELFF.

CDR3 region: CSVDTGNPYEQYF. The CDR3, as DNA: TGCAGCGTTGACACTGGGAATCCCTACGAGCAGTACTTC. J is TRBJ2-7 and V is TRBV29-1, with D uncertain. V gave up 3 bases and J gave up 2 bases, with 11 bases separating them. The CDR3 is 13 amino acids. Germline CDR1 and CDR2: SQVTM and ANQGSEA.

V usage is TRBV7-3 and J usage is TRBJ2-1; 9 nucleotides align to TRBD1. Germline values: CDR1 SGHTA, CDR2 FQGTGA. The J segment lost 6 bases and the V segment lost 0 bases, leaving 6 bases of the junction unmatched. The CDR3 covers 16 residues. CDR3 sequence (DNA): TGTGCCAGCAGCTTAACCGGGACAGGGAGGATCAATGAGCAGTTCTTC. This encodes CASSLTGTGRINEQFF. Filled out from reference TRBV7-3 and TRBJ2-1, the complete variable domain reads GAGVSQTPSNKVTEKGKYVELRCDPISGHTALYWYRQSLGQGPEFLIYFQGTGAADDSGLPNDRFFAVRPEGSVSTLKIQRTERGDSAVYLCASSLTGTGRINEQFFGPGTRLTVL.

This clone was observed a single time. The chain links TRBV15 to TRBJ2-1, with 7 nucleotides matching TRBD1. Germline assignment: CDR1 LNHNV and CDR2 YYDKDF (reference sequence). This CDR3 has 15 amino acids. The V segment lost 1 base and the J segment 6 bases; nucleotides outside the gene matches: 6. CDR3 residues: CATSRGQGAPNEQFF. CDR3 nucleotide sequence: TGTGCCACCAGCAGAGGACAGGGAGCACCCAATGAGCAGTTCTTC.

V gene TRBV28 combines with J gene TRBJ2-7; no definite D call. The CDR3 contains 17 residues. The V end lost 2 bases, the J end lost 0 bases, and 17 bases lay between the germline ends. Germline V CDR1 and CDR2: MDHEN, SYDVKM. CDR3 DNA sequence: TGTGCCAGCAGTTTACCCCAGCATCAGCCGGCCTCCTACGAGCAGTACTTC. It codes for CASSLPQHQPASYEQYF.

V is TRBV7-2 and J is TRBJ2-5; 8 bases agree with TRBD1. Germline CDR1 and CDR2: SGHTA and FQGNSA. After removal of 8 bases from V and 2 bases from J, the junction contained 7 bases not matched to a gene. CDR3 length: 14 residues. The CDR3 spells CASGPGGLQETQYF. In DNA form, the CDR3 reads TGTGCCAGCGGGCCAGGGGGCTTACAAGAGACCCAGTACTTC.

V and J are TRBV20-1 and TRBJ1-2; TRBD1 aligns across 9 bases. Germline-derived CDR1 and CDR2 are DFQATT and SNEGSKA (reference sequence). This CDR3 comprises 13 residues. The V segment lost 3 bases and the J segment 4 bases; nucleotides outside the gene matches: 3. For the CDR3, the DNA is TGCAGTGCTAGTTTGGACAGGGGCTATGGCTACACCTTC. Translated, it gives CSASLDRGYGYTF.

As concerns this clone: This CDR3 is also generated by other DNA sequences in the sample. This chain joins TRBV5-1 and TRBJ1-1; no clear D. V lost 0 bases, J lost 5 bases, and 2 bases lay in between. This CDR3 comprises 11 residues. CDR1 and CDR2 from the germline V gene are SGHRS and YFSETQ. The CDR3 DNA reads TGCGCCAGCAGCTTGGGGACTGAAGCTTTCTTT. Amino acids: CASSLGTEAFF. The whole variable domain, remainder taken from reference TRBV5-1 and TRBJ1-1, is KAGVTQTPRYLIKTRGQQVTLSCSPISGHRSVSWYQQTPGQGLQFLFEYFSETQRNKGNFPGRFSGRQFSNSRSEMNVSTLELGDSALYLCASSLGTEAFFGQGTRLTVV.

The chain combines TRBV7-8 with TRBJ2-7; possible D gene TRBD1, 6 bases. The CDR3 has 15 residues. Germline-derived CDR1 and CDR2 are SGHVS and FQNEAQ. The V gene lost 5 bases and the J gene lost 2 bases, with 16 bases spanning the gap. The CDR3 protein is CASSPGQGPTYEQYF. CDR3 sequence (DNA): TGTGCCAGCAGCCCAGGGCAGGGGCCGACCTACGAGCAGTACTTC.

J is TRBJ2-5 and V is TRBV7-9; no firm D call. The V end lost 6 bases, the J end lost 1 base, and 9 bases lay between the germline ends. Per the germline V gene, CDR1 is SEHNR and CDR2 is FQNEAQ (reference sequence). There are 13 residues in the CDR3. The chain's CDR3 is CASSSGLQETQYF. DNA of the CDR3: TGTGCCAGCAGTTCCGGGCTCCAAGAGACCCAGTACTTC.